The 18 T cell receptor beta chains in this list originate from one sample, sequenced in a study of blood T cell repertoires in COVID-19. The assay was immunoSEQ multiplex PCR, and TCRdb's table has in-frame clones only and misses some. The sample carries around 70,000 clones, 89% recorded once. What was sequenced was peripheral blood. These receptors were obtained from an older man with acute or convalescent COVID-19.

This clone has only one observation. CDR3 DNA sequence: TGTGCCTGGAGCCCAAAACTGACAGGGGAGGAAAAACTGTTTTTT. This sequence encodes CAWSPKLTGEEKLFF. The rearrangement links TRBV30 to TRBJ1-4; 8 positions agree with TRBD1. Germline values: CDR1 GTSNPN, CDR2 SVGIG (reference sequence). J lost 8 bases, V lost 3 bases, and 11 bases had no gene match. CDR3 length: 15 amino acids. The full variable domain, with the rest looked up from reference TRBV30 and TRBJ1-4, is SQTIHQWPATLVQPVGSPLSLECTVEGTSNPNLYWYRQAAGRGLQLLFYSVGIGQISSEVPQNLSASRPQDRQFILSSKKLLLSDSGFYLCAWSPKLTGEEKLFFGSGTQLSVL.

This chain connects TRBV27 to TRBJ2-7; 9 positions match TRBD1. The CDR3 is made up of 16 amino acids. Germline CDR1 reads MNHEY; CDR2 reads SMNVEV (reference sequence). Trimming removed 1 base from V and 7 bases from J; junction bases left unmatched: 11. The CDR3 DNA follows: TGTGCCAGCAGTTTATTCCCCGCCACAGGGGGCGCAGAGCAGTACTTC. Amino acids: CASSLFPATGGAEQYF.

The J gene is TRBJ1-2, the V gene TRBV7-9, with a possible D match to TRBD1 (5 bases). From germline, CDR1 is SEHNR and CDR2 FQNEAQ (reference sequence). CDR3 length: 13 residues. Between the trimmed V and J ends, which lost 5 bases and 13 bases, there was a span of 20 bases. CDR3: CASSIYRDQEGTF. DNA of the CDR3: TGTGCCAGCAGCATCTACCGGGACCAGGAGGGCACCTTC.

This chain connects TRBV28 to TRBJ1-2; D is uncertain. V gave up 9 bases and J gave up 1 base, with 12 bases separating them. Per germline, CDR1 MDHEN and CDR2 SYDVKM. The CDR3 runs to 13 residues. In DNA, the CDR3 is TGTGCCAGTTACGGCGGTCTTAACTATGGCTACACCTTC. Its protein product is CASYGGLNYGYTF.

This chain connects TRBV3-1 (or the pseudogene TRBV3-2) to TRBJ1-3; the D is unclear. Germline CDR1 and CDR2: LGHDT and YNNKEL (reference sequence). Trimming left V 3 bases short and J 0 bases short, with 3 bases between. The CDR3 totals 13 residues. The CDR3 spells CASSQYSGNTIYF. DNA for the CDR3: TGTGCCAGCAGCCAGTACTCTGGAAACACCATATATTTT.

The chain joins TRBV7-8 to TRBJ2-6, with 9 bases identical to TRBD2. After removal of 1 base from V and 0 bases from J, the junction contained 7 bases not matched to a gene. There are 19 residues in the CDR3. Germline V gene data show CDR1 as SGHVS and CDR2 as FQNEAQ. The CDR3 bases are TGTGCCAGCAGCTTAGAGGGCCTAGCGGGACGCTCTGGGGCCAACGTCCTGACTTTC. Its protein is CASSLEGLAGRSGANVLTF.

The chain couples TRBV19 to TRBJ2-2; perhaps TRBD2 as D (7 bases). This CDR3 is built from 16 residues. Looked up from germline, CDR1 is LNHDA and CDR2 is SQIVND (reference sequence). The ends were cut back, 1 base at V and 5 bases at J, with 14 bases in the middle. CDR3 in amino acids: CASSIGRGARTGELFF. The CDR3, as DNA: TGTGCCAGTAGTATAGGACGGGGGGCGCGGACCGGGGAGCTGTTTTTT. The full variable domain, its missing parts supplied by reference TRBV19 and TRBJ2-2, is DGGITQSPKYLFRKEGQNVTLSCEQNLNHDAMYWYRQDPGQGLRLIYYSQIVNDFQKGDIAEGYSVSREKKESFPLTVTSAQKNPTAFYLCASSIGRGARTGELFFGEGSRLTVL.

Points on this clone: The same CDR3 can be traced to other DNA sequences in this sample. V is TRBV2 and J is TRBJ1-6; D is possibly TRBD1 (5 bases). The CDR3 is 14 residues long. Between the trimmed V and J ends, which lost 1 base and 6 bases, there was a span of 7 bases. The germline gives CDR1 SNHLY, CDR2 FYNNEI. This CDR3 reads CASSEGRVNSPLHF. CDR3 nucleotide sequence: TGTGCCAGCAGTGAAGGCAGGGTTAATTCACCCCTCCACTTT. Filled out from reference TRBV2 and TRBJ1-6, the complete variable domain reads EPEVTQTPSHQVTQMGQEVILRCVPISNHLYFYWYRQILGQKVEFLVSFYNNEISEKSEIFDDQFSVERPDGSNFTLKIRSTKLEDSAMYFCASSEGRVNSPLHFGNGTRLTVT.

CDR3 DNA sequence: TGTGCCAGCAGCGTAGCTGGAGCGGGGGTGGTTACGCAGTATTTT. Encoded protein: CASSVAGAGVVTQYF. The chain couples TRBV9 to TRBJ2-3; TRBD2 agrees at 8 bases. V was clipped by 0 bases and J by 8 bases; unmatched bases: 8. The CDR3 runs to 15 residues. Germline-derived CDR1 and CDR2 are SGDLS and YYNGEE. The entire variable domain, with the rest obtained from reference TRBV9 and TRBJ2-3, is as follows: DSGVTQTPKHLITATGQRVTLRCSPRSGDLSVYWYQQSLDQGLQFLIQYYNGEERAKGNILERFSAQQFPDLHSELNLSSLELGDSALYFCASSVAGAGVVTQYFGPGTRLTVL.

This chain connects TRBV6-6 to TRBJ2-3; TRBD2 might be the D (6 bases). Trimming stripped 6 bases from V and 4 bases from J, with 14 bases between. This CDR3 is 14 amino acids long. Germline V gene data show CDR1 as MNHNY and CDR2 as SVGAGI (reference sequence). DNA of the CDR3: TGTGCCAGCAGCACCGGGGAGGCCTCAGATACGCAGTATTTT. This sequence encodes CASSTGEASDTQYF.

The V and J genes are TRBV2 and TRBJ2-1; 8 bases map to TRBD2. Germline V lookup: CDR1 SNHLY, CDR2 FYNNEI. The CDR3 is made up of 18 amino acids. After removal of 4 bases from V and 0 bases from J, the junction contained 11 bases not matched to a gene. The CDR3 nucleotides read TGTGCCAGCAGTGTAGCGACTAGCGTGATGAGCTCCTACAATGAGCAGTTCTTC. It encodes CASSVATSVMSSYNEQFF.

This clone was counted a single time. The CDR3 region has the DNA TGTGCCAGCAGCGCGACTTCAGATACGCAGTATTTT. Its translation: CASSATSDTQYF. The J gene is TRBJ2-3, the V gene TRBV9; D gene uncertain. CDR1 and CDR2 from the germline V gene are SGDLS and YYNGEE. The V end lost 3 bases, the J end lost 4 bases, and 6 bases lay between the germline ends. The CDR3 is 12 amino acids.

This rearrangement joins TRBV4-2 to TRBJ1-3, with 10 bases that match TRBD1. Germline lookup yields CDR1 LGHNA and CDR2 YNFKEQ. CDR3 length: 15 amino acids. J lost 4 bases, V lost 3 bases, and 3 bases had no gene match. In DNA, the CDR3 is TGTGCCAGCAGCCATGACAGGGGGCCAGGAAACACCATATATTTT. Protein sequence: CASSHDRGPGNTIYF.

The CDR3 protein is CASSLGTGVREKLFF. The CDR3 region has the DNA TGTGCCAGCAGCTTGGGGACAGGGGTTCGGGAAAAACTGTTTTTT. The V gene is TRBV5-6, the J gene TRBJ1-4, with 9 bases that match TRBD1. The CDR3 totals 15 residues. Germline V gene sequence: CDR1 SGHDT, CDR2 YYEEEE. The V gene end was trimmed by 0 bases and the J gene end by 8 bases; junction bases not matched to a gene: 5.

The V and J genes are TRBV5-5 and TRBJ1-2, with 8 positions matching TRBD1. This CDR3 comprises 14 residues. Per the germline V gene, CDR1 is SGHKS and CDR2 is YYEKEE (reference sequence). V shed 4 bases, J shed 5 bases, and the junction held 7 bases outside the gene matches. The chain's CDR3 is CASSPDRVQYGYTF. The CDR3 bases are TGTGCCAGCAGCCCGGACAGGGTACAGTATGGCTACACCTTC.

The genes are TRBV12-3 or TRBV12-4 and TRBJ1-1, with 8 bases aligning to TRBD1. J lost 2 bases, V lost 4 bases, and 0 bases had no gene match. The CDR3 is made up of 13 amino acids. CDR3 protein: CASSSGGNTEAFF. DNA of the CDR3: TGTGCCAGCAGTTCAGGGGGCAACACTGAAGCTTTCTTT.

This chain links TRBV4-1 with TRBJ2-1, with 11 bases aligning to TRBD2. The CDR3 spans 17 residues. V lost 1 base, J lost 7 bases, and 9 bases stayed unmatched. CDR1 MGHRA and CDR2 YSYEKL come from the germline V gene. The chain's CDR3 is CASSQVPSGGPGNEQFF. The CDR3, as DNA: TGCGCCAGCAGCCAAGTTCCTAGCGGGGGGCCCGGGAATGAGCAGTTCTTC.

V is TRBV6-1 and J is TRBJ2-3; 13 nucleotides match TRBD2. Trimming at V came to 6 bases and at J to 9 bases, leaving 9 bases not matched to a gene. Germline V CDR1 and CDR2: MNHNS, SASEGT. CDR3 length: 15 amino acids. CDR3 residues: CASSRGLAGEDTQYF. The CDR3 coding sequence is TGTGCCAGCAGCCGTGGACTAGCGGGGGAAGACACGCAGTATTTT.